This TCR beta chain was profiled in a study of long-term antiretroviral therapy in people with HIV. This was the immunoSEQ v3.0 assay at survey level. Sequencing used immunoSEQ multiplex PCR; TCRdb keeps in-frame clones, though not all of them. This table holds 8,000 to 10,000 clones, over 75% found once. This clone was seen just once. This CDR3 is 16 amino acids long. V was clipped by 4 bases and J by 2 bases; unmatched bases: 6. Germline V gene data show CDR1 as SGHRS and CDR2 as YFSETQ. The starting material was unsorted PBMCs, obtained 0.7 years after starting antiretroviral therapy. The chain recombines TRBV5-1 with TRBJ2-5; 12 bases map to TRBD2. This clonotype was obtained from a man in his forties with HIV. The CDR3 sequence is CASSPIGTSGQETQYF. As DNA, the CDR3 is TGCGCCAGCAGCCCAATAGGGACTAGCGGGCAAGAGACCCAGTACTTC.